These 29 T cell receptor beta chains were sequenced from one sample in a study of T cell changes during pregnancy in multiple sclerosis. The assay was immunoSEQ multiplex PCR, and TCRdb's table has in-frame clones only and misses some. The table includes some 97,000 clones, 85% to 95% detected once. This sample comprised peripheral blood, obtained before pregnancy. The source of these receptors is a female donor with multiple sclerosis, enrolled in a pregnancy study.

The V and J genes are TRBV7-2 and TRBJ2-1, with 7 positions matching TRBD2. The CDR3 totals 15 residues. Looked up from germline, CDR1 is SGHTA and CDR2 is FQGNSA. The J segment lost 3 bases and the V segment lost 0 bases, leaving 2 bases of the junction unmatched. The CDR3 reads CASSLAGRVYNEQFF. As DNA, the CDR3 is TGTGCCAGCAGCTTAGCGGGGAGGGTCTACAATGAGCAGTTCTTC. The full variable domain, rest sourced from reference TRBV7-2 and TRBJ2-1, is GAGVSQSPSNKVTEKGKDVELRCDPISGHTALYWYRQSLGQGLEFLIYFQGNSAPDKSGLPSDRFSAERTGGSVSTLTIQRTQQEDSAVYLCASSLAGRVYNEQFFGPGTRLTVL.

This clone appeared once. The rearrangement links TRBV27 to TRBJ2-7, with no clear D. V was clipped by 8 bases and J by 9 bases, with 11 bases between them. Germline V gives CDR1 MNHEY, CDR2 SMNVEV (reference sequence). This CDR3 contains 10 residues. This CDR3 reads CASGPLGQYF. DNA for the CDR3: TGTGCCAGCGGTCCGCTAGGGCAGTACTTC.

The J gene is TRBJ1-4, the V gene TRBV6-1, with 9 bases aligning to TRBD1. The CDR3 loop spans 17 amino acids. CDR1 MNHNS and CDR2 SASEGT come from the germline V gene. Trimming took 2 bases from V and 8 from J; bases not matched to a gene: 12. CDR3 protein: CASSEPRGRDREEKLFF. The CDR3 coding sequence is TGTGCCAGCAGTGAACCGAGGGGCCGGGACAGGGAAGAAAAACTGTTTTTT.

The chain employs TRBV6-1 and TRBJ2-3; TRBD1 is a possible D gene (6 bases). The germline V and J ends were trimmed by 6 bases and 0 bases, with 13 bases remaining between them. The CDR3 sequence is 15 residues long. Per the germline V gene, CDR1 is MNHNS and CDR2 is SASEGT. The CDR3 DNA reads TGTGCCAGCAGGAAGATGGACAGTAGCACAGATACGCAGTATTTT. Translated, it gives CASRKMDSSTDTQYF.

The chain employs TRBV5-4 and TRBJ1-1; possible D gene TRBD1, 5 bases. Per the germline V gene, CDR1 is SGHNT and CDR2 is YYREEE (reference sequence). V lost 5 bases, J lost 4 bases, and 15 bases lay in between. The CDR3 is 14 amino acids. The CDR3 DNA follows: TGTGCCAGCAGGGCCCGAGGAGGGGTCACTGAAGCTTTCTTT. Protein: CASRARGGVTEAFF.

The CDR3 DNA is TGTGCCAGCAGCTTAGGCGCGGGAGGTTCCTACAATGAGCAGTTCTTC. Translating it yields CASSLGAGGSYNEQFF. This chain uses TRBV7-3 with TRBJ2-1; 8 bases match TRBD2. Germline V CDR1 and CDR2: SGHTA, FQGTGA. CDR3 length: 16 residues. The junction had 4 bases not matched to a gene; V was cut back by 2 bases and J by 1 base. The full variable domain, with the rest looked up from reference TRBV7-3 and TRBJ2-1, is GAGVSQTPSNKVTEKGKYVELRCDPISGHTALYWYRQSLGQGPEFLIYFQGTGAADDSGLPNDRFFAVRPEGSVSTLKIQRTERGDSAVYLCASSLGAGGSYNEQFFGPGTRLTVL.

The gene calls are TRBV19 and TRBJ2-3; 8 bases are shared with TRBD2. The CDR3 sequence is 17 residues long. The germline V gene encodes CDR1 LNHDA and CDR2 SQIVND (reference sequence). V lost 7 bases to trimming and J lost 3 bases; unmatched junction nucleotides: 15. The CDR3 DNA reads as TGTGCCAGTACCTCCTCAAGCGGGAGAGGAGGTACAGATACGCAGTATTTT. Translating gives CASTSSSGRGGTDTQYF.

This clone was seen only once. The chain links TRBV11-2 to TRBJ2-7, with D maybe TRBD1 (6 bases). The V end was cut by 2 bases, the J end by 0 bases, with 11 bases between. The CDR3 sequence is 15 residues long. Germline V gene lookup returns CDR1 SGHAT and CDR2 FQNNGV. The CDR3 region is CASSLQGPTSYEQYF. CDR3 nucleotide sequence: TGTGCCAGCAGCTTACAGGGGCCCACCTCCTACGAGCAGTACTTC.

On this clone itself: The same CDR3 can be traced to other DNA sequences in this sample. The V and J genes are TRBV19 and TRBJ1-5; TRBD1 might be the D (6 bases). Trimming left V 0 bases short and J 4 bases short, with 7 bases between. From germline, CDR1 is LNHDA and CDR2 SQIVND (reference sequence). The CDR3 runs 14 residues. In nucleotides, the CDR3 is TGTGCCAGTAGTATAGAAACAGGGAATCAGCCCCAGCATTTT. Its protein product is CASSIETGNQPQHF. The variable domain in full, with the rest retrieved from reference TRBV19 and TRBJ1-5, is DGGITQSPKYLFRKEGQNVTLSCEQNLNHDAMYWYRQDPGQGLRLIYYSQIVNDFQKGDIAEGYSVSREKKESFPLTVTSAQKNPTAFYLCASSIETGNQPQHFGDGTRLSIL.

This chain joins TRBV28 and TRBJ2-2, with 7 bases identical to TRBD1. Trimming took 5 bases from V and 4 from J; bases not matched to a gene: 1. CDR1 is MDHEN and CDR2 is SYDVKM in the germline V gene. The CDR3 spans 13 residues. CDR3 sequence (DNA): TGTGCCAGCAGTGACAGGGCCACCGGGGAGCTGTTTTTT. Protein sequence: CASSDRATGELFF.

The chain carries TRBV27 and TRBJ2-7; 7 bases are a match to TRBD1. The CDR3 is 14 amino acids. V shed 5 bases and J 4 bases; nucleotides not matched to a gene: 8. The germline V gene has CDR1 MNHEY and CDR2 SMNVEV (reference sequence). The CDR3: CASSTVDRVYEQYF. The CDR3 nucleotides read TGTGCCAGCAGTACGGTCGACAGGGTGTACGAGCAGTACTTC.

This chain connects TRBV15 to TRBJ1-4; no reliable D call. V lost 5 bases and J lost 10, with 11 bases in between. Germline assignment: CDR1 LNHNV and CDR2 YYDKDF (reference sequence). The CDR3 covers 12 residues. As DNA, the CDR3 is TGTGCCACCAGCGCCAGCGAATTAAAACTGTTTTTT. It is translated as CATSASELKLFF.

This chain's CDR3 is CASSEHRTGWNEQFF. The CDR3 DNA reads as TGTGCCAGCAGTGAACACCGGACAGGGTGGAATGAGCAGTTCTTC. The rearrangement links TRBV2 to TRBJ2-1; 8 bases match TRBD1. With 2 bases clipped from V and 7 bases from J, the junction kept 7 bases outside the gene matches. The CDR3 spans 15 residues. From germline, CDR1 is SNHLY and CDR2 FYNNEI.

The gene calls are TRBV18 and TRBJ1-1; TRBD1 matches at 7 bases. The CDR3 has 16 residues. The J segment lost 5 bases and the V segment lost 3 bases, leaving 12 bases of the junction unmatched. The germline CDR1 and CDR2 sequences are KGHSH and LQKENI. The CDR3 coding sequence is TGTGCCAGCTCACCTCGGAAGGGGGCGCCCCGGACTGAAGCTTTCTTT. Translated: CASSPRKGAPRTEAFF.

The chain combines TRBV19 with TRBJ2-7, with TRBD1 as a possible D gene (6 bases). V was shortened by 6 bases and J by 0 bases, with 9 bases between the two germline ends. The CDR3 consists of 13 residues. The germline CDR1 and CDR2 sequences are LNHDA and SQIVND (reference sequence). The CDR3 DNA reads TGTGCCAGTAGACAGGGAAACTCCTACGAGCAGTACTTC. Protein: CASRQGNSYEQYF.

The CDR3: CASSLAGYGGYTF. The CDR3 coding sequence is TGCGCCAGCAGCTTGGCGGGGTACGGTGGCTACACCTTC. The genes are TRBV5-1 and TRBJ1-2, with no clear D. The CDR3 loop spans 13 amino acids. V lost 0 bases and J 7 bases, leaving 10 bases between the germline ends. The germline V gene has CDR1 SGHRS and CDR2 YFSETQ.

The chain is built from TRBV7-3 and TRBJ2-5; D is possibly TRBD1 (5 bases). V shed 5 bases and J shed 0 bases, with 10 bases lying between them. Per the germline V gene, CDR1 is SGHTA and CDR2 is FQGTGA. This CDR3 is 14 amino acids long. CDR3 residues: CASSPTVDQETQYF. The DNA of the CDR3 is TGTGCCAGCAGCCCGACAGTAGACCAAGAGACCCAGTACTTC.

The chain combines TRBV6-5 with TRBJ2-5; D is possibly TRBD2 (7 bases). Germline-derived CDR1 and CDR2 are MNHEY and SVGAGI. V lost 0 bases, J lost 4 bases, and 12 bases lay in between. The CDR3 covers 15 residues. CDR3 DNA: TGTGCCAGCAGTTACTCCCGGGGGGCAGGAGAGACCCAGTACTTC. Its translation is CASSYSRGAGETQYF.

The chain links TRBV2 to TRBJ2-2, with D perhaps TRBD2 (7 bases). This CDR3 region has 14 residues. Trimming removed 8 bases at V and 4 bases at J, with 14 bases between. Germline V CDR1 and CDR2: SNHLY, FYNNEI. CDR3: CASLGGHVTGELFF. CDR3 nucleotides: TGTGCCAGCTTGGGGGGGCATGTCACCGGGGAGCTGTTTTTT. Together with reference TRBV2 and TRBJ2-2, the CDR3 gives the full variable domain: EPEVTQTPSHQVTQMGQEVILRCVPISNHLYFYWYRQILGQKVEFLVSFYNNEISEKSEIFDDQFSVERPDGSNFTLKIRSTKLEDSAMYFCASLGGHVTGELFFGEGSRLTVL.

V is TRBV27 and J is TRBJ2-7; 7 bases are a match to TRBD1. Germline trimming cut 7 bases from V and 5 bases from J; bases unmatched to any gene: 8. The CDR3 is 13 residues long. CDR1 MNHEY and CDR2 SMNVEV come from the germline V gene (reference sequence). The CDR3 here is CASKPTGFNEQYF. The CDR3 DNA sequence: TGTGCCAGCAAACCGACAGGGTTCAACGAGCAGTACTTC.

The chain uses TRBV4-2 and TRBJ2-7; 8 bases are shared with TRBD2. Germline assignment: CDR1 LGHNA and CDR2 YNFKEQ. The CDR3 totals 14 residues. V shed 5 bases, J shed 4 bases, and the junction held 7 bases outside the gene matches. The CDR3 sequence is CASSTGGRSYEQYF. The CDR3 region has the DNA TGTGCCAGCAGCACGGGCGGGAGGTCGTACGAGCAGTACTTC.

The V gene is TRBV7-2, the J gene TRBJ1-2; 9 nucleotides agree with TRBD1. The CDR3 runs to 13 residues. Germline CDR1 reads SGHTA; CDR2 reads FQGNSA. After removal of 5 bases from V and 8 bases from J, the junction contained 6 bases not matched to a gene. CDR3 nucleotides: TGTGCCAGCAGCCTGGGACAGGGTGGAGGCTACACCTTC. It encodes CASSLGQGGGYTF.

The J gene is TRBJ2-1, the V gene TRBV25-1, with 8 bases matching TRBD1. CDR1 MGHDK and CDR2 SYGVNS come from the germline V gene. This CDR3 has 13 amino acids. Trimming cost V 8 bases and J 8 bases; bases outside gene matches: 8. The CDR3 DNA follows: TGTGCCAGCGCCGGACAGGGTAGAGATGAGCAGTTCTTC. Encoded protein: CASAGQGRDEQFF.

This clone was found a few times. The chain links TRBV5-1 to TRBJ1-1, with D perhaps matching TRBD1 (6 bases). CDR3 length: 14 residues. Germline V gene data show CDR1 as SGHRS and CDR2 as YFSETQ. V was trimmed by 0 bases and J by 4 bases, leaving 10 bases between them. The chain's CDR3 is CASSLGRGPTEAFF. The CDR3 region has the DNA TGCGCCAGCAGCTTGGGCAGGGGCCCCACTGAAGCTTTCTTT.

This clone was counted a single time. The chain carries TRBV29-1 and TRBJ2-1; 10 bases fit TRBD2. The CDR3 runs 14 residues. The V gene end was trimmed by 5 bases and the J gene end by 7 bases; junction bases not matched to a gene: 8. Germline CDR1 SQVTM, CDR2 ANQGSEA. In DNA form, the CDR3 reads TGCAGCGTTCTCGCCCAACTAGCGGGAAATGAGCAGTTCTTC. As protein: CSVLAQLAGNEQFF.

The chain employs TRBV7-2 and TRBJ1-1; D not resolved. V lost 1 base, J lost 1 base, and 7 bases lay in between. The CDR3 is 14 residues long. In germline, CDR1 is SGHTA, CDR2 FQGNSA. In DNA form, the CDR3 reads TGTGCCAGCAGCTTAGATAACAGGAACACTGAAGCTTTCTTT. Its translation is CASSLDNRNTEAFF.

The chain joins TRBV6-1 to TRBJ2-7; the D gene is possibly TRBD2 (5 bases). Per germline, CDR1 MNHNS and CDR2 SASEGT. The germline V and J ends were trimmed by 2 bases and 4 bases, with 6 bases remaining between them. The CDR3 length is 12 residues. CDR3 loop: CASSEPGYEQYF. The DNA of the CDR3 is TGTGCCAGCAGTGAACCGGGGTACGAGCAGTACTTC.

This clone was observed once. The rearrangement joins TRBV30 to TRBJ1-1; the match to TRBD1 covers 9 bases. In germline, CDR1 is GTSNPN, CDR2 SVGIG (reference sequence). This CDR3 has 13 amino acids. J lost 2 bases, V lost 6 bases, and 4 bases had no gene match. CDR3 loop: CACNRGRNTEAFF. The CDR3, as DNA: TGTGCCTGCAACAGGGGGCGAAACACTGAAGCTTTCTTT.

This clone was recorded a few times. The chain couples TRBV18 to TRBJ2-1; 8 bases match TRBD2. Losses at the gene ends were 3 bases for V and 7 bases for J; bases not matched to a gene: 2. The CDR3 is 13 amino acids. Germline lookup yields CDR1 KGHSH and CDR2 LQKENI. In DNA, the CDR3 is TGTGCCAGCTCACCGGGACTAGGAAATGAGCAGTTCTTC. Translating gives CASSPGLGNEQFF. Complete variable domain (other parts from reference TRBV18 and TRBJ2-1): NAGVMQNPRHLVRRRGQEARLRCSPMKGHSHVYWYRQLPEEGLKFMVYLQKENIIDESGMPKERFSAEFPKEGPSILRIQQVVRGDSAAYFCASSPGLGNEQFFGPGTRLTVL.